Listed here are 14 T cell receptor beta chains from one sample, sequenced in a study of blood T cell repertoires in COVID-19. Repertoires were generated with immunoSEQ multiplex PCR, while TCRdb's copy carries only in-frame clones and drops some. The sample includes about 250,000 clones, 86% of them seen just once. Sequenced input: peripheral blood. The receptors here all came from a woman aged 60-70 years who had recovered from COVID-19.

The V and J genes are TRBV9 and TRBJ2-2, with D possibly matching TRBD1 (5 bases). Germline lookup yields CDR1 SGDLS and CDR2 YYNGEE. This CDR3 spans 13 amino acids. The V gene lost 5 bases and the J gene lost 4 bases, with 9 bases spanning the gap. The CDR3 sequence is CASRGRGTGELFF. CDR3 DNA sequence: TGTGCCAGCAGGGGGCGCGGCACCGGGGAGCTGTTTTTT.

The chain joins TRBV12-3 or TRBV12-4 to TRBJ1-2, with TRBD1 as a possible D gene (6 bases). CDR3 size: 12 residues. V was trimmed by 11 bases and J by 4 bases, leaving 14 bases between them. CDR3 residues: CADGGAGYGYTF. CDR3 nucleotide sequence: TGTGCCGATGGGGGGGCTGGCTATGGCTACACCTTC.

Of note for this clone: Within the sample, other DNA sequences also encode this same CDR3. The rearrangement joins TRBV18 to TRBJ2-7; TRBD1 matches at 12 bases. This CDR3 has 15 amino acids. In germline, CDR1 is KGHSH, CDR2 LQKENI. V shed 0 bases and J 4 bases; nucleotides not matched to a gene: 1. CDR3 bases: TGTGCCAGCTCACCACCGGGACAGGGGGCTTACGAGCAGTACTTC. Translating gives CASSPPGQGAYEQYF. Complete variable domain (other parts from reference TRBV18 and TRBJ2-7): NAGVMQNPRHLVRRRGQEARLRCSPMKGHSHVYWYRQLPEEGLKFMVYLQKENIIDESGMPKERFSAEFPKEGPSILRIQQVVRGDSAAYFCASSPPGQGAYEQYFGPGTRLTVT.

CDR3 DNA: TGTGCCATCATAGAAGGGGGCTCGAACACTGAAGCTTTCTTT. Protein: CAIIEGGSNTEAFF. This chain links TRBV10-3 with TRBJ1-1; 7 nucleotides agree with TRBD1. CDR3 length: 14 residues. After removal of 7 bases from V and 1 base from J, the junction contained 6 bases not matched to a gene. The germline V gene encodes CDR1 ENHRY and CDR2 SYGVKD.

This clone was seen a few times. The gene calls are TRBV6-5 and TRBJ2-3; no firm D call. From germline, CDR1 is MNHEY and CDR2 SVGAGI. The CDR3 consists of 15 residues. V lost 3 bases and J 1 base, leaving 11 bases between the germline ends. The CDR3 DNA follows: TGTGCCAGCAGTTATAGCTCTTGGGGCACAGATACGCAGTATTTT. Protein sequence: CASSYSSWGTDTQYF.

CDR3 DNA sequence: TGTGCCAGCAGCTTGGATCCCAGGGGGGAATCTAGCACAGATACGCAGTATTTT. Encoded protein: CASSLDPRGESSTDTQYF. The rearrangement joins TRBV5-4 to TRBJ2-3; tentatively, D is TRBD1 (7 bases). The ends were cut back, 0 bases at V and 0 bases at J, with 17 bases in the middle. This CDR3 comprises 18 residues. Germline CDR1 and CDR2: SGHNT and YYREEE (reference sequence).

The chain has TRBV11-2 and TRBJ2-3; TRBD2 matches at 7 bases. This CDR3 region has 12 residues. Unmatched junction bases numbered 1, after V lost 2 bases and J lost 8 bases. Germline CDR1 SGHAT, CDR2 FQNNGV. The CDR3 sequence is CASSLPGGTQYF. Here the CDR3 DNA reads TGTGCCAGCAGCTTACCGGGAGGTACGCAGTATTTT.

CDR3 loop: CASSGLAGLNTGELFF. The CDR3 coding sequence is TGCGCCAGCAGTGGGCTAGCGGGGCTGAACACCGGGGAGCTGTTTTTT. The chain combines TRBV10-2 with TRBJ2-2; TRBD2 aligns across 9 bases. This CDR3 is built from 16 residues. With 4 bases clipped from V and 1 base from J, the junction kept 4 bases outside the gene matches. The germline gives CDR1 WSHSY, CDR2 SAAADI.

A note on this clone: One end of the junction fails to match germline, which may point to a read error. The chain's CDR3 is CASSPRGTTATQYF. The CDR3, as DNA: TGTGCCAGCAGCCCCCGGGGAACCACAGCTACGCAGTATTTT. This rearrangement joins TRBV7-3 to TRBJ2-3; possibly TRBD2 for D (5 bases). CDR1 SGHTA and CDR2 FQGTGA come from the germline V gene. The CDR3 consists of 14 residues.

The chain recombines TRBV7-8 with TRBJ1-1; D is unresolved. The CDR3 covers 13 residues. From germline, CDR1 is SGHVS and CDR2 FQNEAQ. V shed 1 base and J shed 4 bases, with 7 bases lying between them. Written as DNA, the CDR3 is TGTGCCAGCAGCTTAGGAGTCGGCACTGAAGCTTTCTTT. Protein product: CASSLGVGTEAFF.

The J gene is TRBJ2-3, the V gene TRBV4-1, with TRBD2 matching 7 bases. V lost 5 bases and J lost 3; bases outside the gene matches: 2. In germline, CDR1 is MGHRA, CDR2 YSYEKL. CDR3 length: 13 residues. As DNA, the CDR3 is TGCGCCAGCAGCATGGGGGGGACAGATACGCAGTATTTT. Amino acids: CASSMGGTDTQYF.

The chain is built from TRBV28 and TRBJ2-7; TRBD2 agrees at 8 bases. Germline CDR1 MDHEN, CDR2 SYDVKM. Trimming removed 10 bases from V and 2 bases from J; junction bases left unmatched: 22. The CDR3 is made up of 18 amino acids. In nucleotides, the CDR3 is TGTGCCACCACGGACAGCGGGGGTTTTTTGGGGCCTCCCTACGAGCAGTACTTC. Protein product: CATTDSGGFLGPPYEQYF.

The chain carries TRBV5-1 and TRBJ2-3, with unresolved D. V was pared by 5 bases and J by 0 bases, with 10 bases between. The CDR3 runs 14 residues. CDR1 and CDR2 from the germline V gene are SGHRS and YFSETQ. The CDR3 DNA reads TGCGCCAGCAGTTGGAGCGAAAGCACAGATACGCAGTATTTT. As protein: CASSWSESTDTQYF.

The table lists this clone with many counts. This rearrangement joins TRBV7-3 to TRBJ2-2, with 8 bases matching TRBD1. Trimming cost V 4 bases and J 4 bases; bases outside gene matches: 8. Germline loops: CDR1 SGHTA, CDR2 FQGTGA. The CDR3 length is 16 residues. The DNA for the CDR3 is TGTGCCAGCAGCTCAGGACAGGGCCGGGGCACCGGGGAGCTGTTTTTT. Translated, it gives CASSSGQGRGTGELFF.